The present T cell receptor (beta chain) was sequenced within a study of a mutant IDH1 vaccine in newly diagnosed glioma. The wider study: Sex distribution of treated patients was approximately 62% male and approximately 38% female; mean age was roughly 37 years. Patients were pretreated with radiotherapy, temozolomide, or both, mostly both.

The method was immunoSEQ multiplex PCR; TCRdb's version includes in-frame clones alone and lacks a portion of them. The table lists roughly 10,000 clones, around 89% of them singletons. On this clone itself: The antigen is unknown.

Time point meaning: week 23, last vaccination. What each vaccine dose contained was 300 ug of mutant IDH1 20-mer peptide, accompanied by topical imiquimod. Germline CDR1 and CDR2: WSHSY and SAAADI. The CDR3 totals 13 residues. The germline V and J ends were trimmed by 2 bases and 1 base, with 4 bases remaining between them. The chain couples TRBV10-2 to TRBJ2-3; D call uncertain. The material sequenced was PBMCs, taken from a glioma patient whose treatment included an IDH1 peptide vaccine. This sequence was found in a woman aged 40-49 years with glioma. Some clones in this sample may be carry-over from other donors' samples. CDR3 nucleotides: TGCGCCAGCAGTGAGGCGGGCACAGATACGCAGTATTTT. It translates to CASSEAGTDTQYF.